Below are 6 T cell receptor beta chains sequenced from a single sample in a study of blood T cell repertoires in COVID-19. Only in-frame clones appear in the TCRdb table, and some are missing; sequencing was by immunoSEQ multiplex PCR. The table has 150,000 to 170,000 clones, under 95% seen once; the top ten hold over 0.45%. The source material was peripheral blood. The receptors come from a man aged 50-59 years with acute or convalescent COVID-19.

The chain carries TRBV6-5 and TRBJ1-1; D is possibly TRBD1 (6 bases). Germline CDR1 is MNHEY and CDR2 is SVGAGI. Trimming pared 0 bases from V and 4 bases from J, leaving 12 bases between. This CDR3 comprises 15 residues. The CDR3 DNA sequence: TGTGCCAGCAGTTACTCGATGGGGGCGGGCACTGAAGCTTTCTTT. The encoded protein is CASSYSMGAGTEAFF.

The chain joins TRBV7-2 to TRBJ2-7, with 10 bases identical to TRBD2. Trimming cost V 0 bases and J 3 bases; bases outside gene matches: 2. Per the germline V gene, CDR1 is SGHTA and CDR2 is FQGNSA. The CDR3 sequence is 15 residues long. Here the CDR3 DNA reads TGTGCCAGCAGCTTAGCGACTAGCGGGTACTACGAGCAGTACTTC. Protein sequence: CASSLATSGYYEQYF.

The rearrangement joins TRBV6-5 to TRBJ1-4, with D perhaps matching TRBD1 (5 bases). In germline, CDR1 is MNHEY, CDR2 SVGAGI. The V and J ends lost 6 bases and 6 bases respectively, with 17 bases between them. The CDR3 runs 15 residues. The CDR3, as DNA: TGTGCCAGCAGCCCAAATGGGGGGGTTCATGAAAAACTGTTTTTT. Amino acids: CASSPNGGVHEKLFF.

This clone showed up just a few times. The CDR3 bases are TGTGCCAGCAGTCCAACAGGGGGCGGGGAGCTGTTTTTT. Its translation is CASSPTGGGELFF. The gene calls are TRBV27 and TRBJ2-2; 8 nucleotides line up with TRBD1. V shed 5 bases, J shed 7 bases, and the junction held 3 bases outside the gene matches. Germline-derived CDR1 and CDR2 are MNHEY and SMNVEV (reference sequence). CDR3 length: 13 amino acids.

J is TRBJ2-1 and V is TRBV10-3; TRBD2 aligns across 15 bases. The V and J ends lost 8 bases and 11 bases, in that order; junction bases with no gene match: 16. There are 17 residues in the CDR3. Germline V gives CDR1 ENHRY, CDR2 SYGVKD. The CDR3 bases are TGTGCCATCGAATCCGCAATTGGGACTAGCGGGGGGAACCAGCAGTTCTTC. Encoded protein: CAIESAIGTSGGNQQFF.

The chain couples TRBV9 to TRBJ2-2, with D tentatively TRBD2 (5 bases). The V gene lost 3 bases and the J gene lost 4 bases, with 16 bases spanning the gap. This CDR3 region has 16 residues. Germline V gene data show CDR1 as SGDLS and CDR2 as YYNGEE. The CDR3 region is CASSAPAGRGTGELFF. For the CDR3, the DNA is TGTGCCAGCAGCGCCCCGGCGGGCCGAGGCACCGGGGAGCTGTTTTTT.